This is a list of T cell receptor beta chains from one sample in a study of metastatic and nonmetastatic thyroid tumors. From the PCR reads, TCRdb re-called clones with MiXCR. The sample holds roughly 4,000 clones, roughly two fifths seen once. Source material: tumor tissue. These receptor sequences come from a male donor with papillary thyroid cancer or a benign thyroid nodule (not recorded which). Some clones in this sample may be carry-over from other donors' samples. CDR3s include the opening cysteine and the closing phenylalanine or tryptophan. Each record gives: J gene, V gene, CDR3 length, CDR3 protein.

TRBJ2-2	TRBV7-2	12	CASSFYTGELFF
TRBJ1-1	TRBV3-1	14	CASSPGQGNTEAFF
TRBJ2-5	TRBV20-1	15	CSATPDPGQGKTQYF
TRBJ2-7	TRBV28	16	CASSFTGGEIMYEQYF
TRBJ2-5	TRBV28	14	CASSPGQDQETQYF
TRBJ1-3	TRBV28	15	CASTPGDSAGNTIYF
TRBJ2-2	TRBV12-3/TRBV12-4	13	CASSHTGTGELFF
TRBJ2-5	TRBV7-3	13	CASSYGSGETQYF
TRBJ1-1	TRBV28	14	CASSLIRANTEAFF
TRBJ2-1	TRBV20-1	15	CSAPLRTSGYNEQFF
TRBJ1-2	TRBV27	14	CASSLSRGAVGYTF
TRBJ1-2	TRBV6-1	13	CASSPPGRRGYTF
TRBJ1-1	TRBV6-1	14	CASRTGTGNTEAFF
TRBJ2-2	TRBV7-9	14	CASSLGPGAGELFF
TRBJ2-1	TRBV20-1	15	CSAPAQGISYNEQFF
TRBJ1-4	TRBV6-5	18	CASSYTRRGGGAGEKLFF
TRBJ2-2	TRBV5-1	16	CASSAPAGGSTGELFF
TRBJ1-6	TRBV27	16	CAPGSQNGTEDSPLHF
TRBJ1-1	TRBV11-2	13	CASSLDRGSEAFF
TRBJ1-1	TRBV7-2	14	CASRGRTWGAEAFF
TRBJ2-7	TRBV28	12	CACEGSPYEQYF
TRBJ1-6	TRBV28	15	CASSPYEGGNSPLHF
TRBJ2-2	TRBV19	15	CASSTGLANTGELFF
TRBJ1-2	TRBV2	14	CASSERDGGYGYTF
TRBJ1-2	TRBV27	16	CASSMSFGRNGYGYTF
TRBJ2-7	TRBV6-1	13	CASSVLLWGDSTF
TRBJ2-7	TRBV3-1	14	CASSQLLGAYEQYF
TRBJ2-1	TRBV28	15	CASLSGTSAYNEQFF
TRBJ2-1	TRBV6-1	15	CASSEWGVEYNEQFF
TRBJ2-3	TRBV19	16	CASSISGTGVRDTQYF
TRBJ2-6	TRBV6-6	17	CASSYGTGGAGANVLTF
TRBJ1-5	TRBV3-1	14	CASSPRRQYQPQHF
TRBJ1-6	TRBV7-8	15	CASSPRSLYNSPLHF
TRBJ1-1	TRBV28	14	CASSFGDGNTEAFF
TRBJ1-1	TRBV5-1	17	CASSLAGGEVSNTEAFF
TRBJ1-2	TRBV5-1	14	CASSLKGPNYGYTF